This T cell receptor beta chain was sequenced for a study of neurological immune-mediated disorders. As for the cDNA, it was generated by 5'RACE with 10-nucleotide random UMIs. In TCRdb, the 5' RACE reads were re-called with MiXCR into one record per CDR3 protein. The sample lists 81,000 or so distinct CDR3 sequences; over 10% were seen once. This clonotype has at least ten counts. Its target is not known. Study outcomes and limitations: The most TCR clonal expansion was seen in HTLV-1-associated myelopathy, whereas the least was seen in multiple sclerosis, below the level in healthy controls. Subjects shared no identical expanded-clone CDR3 amino acid sequences, suggesting private TCR-beta repertoires in all groups.

The time point denotes: longitudinal time-point 2. PBMCs numbering 2 million and stored at -80 C yielded the unsorted libraries. The CDR3 sequence is 13 residues long. The germline V and J ends were trimmed by 1 base and 7 bases, with 8 bases remaining between them. The germline V gene has CDR1 SGHTA and CDR2 FQGTGA. The clonotype originates from a female donor with HTLV-1-associated myelopathy (HAM/TSP). J is TRBJ1-5 and V is TRBV7-3; D remains unclear. Sequenced: PBMCs. CDR3 protein: CASSLRAGQPQHF. CDR3 nucleotide sequence: TGTGCCAGCAGCTTAAGGGCTGGGCAGCCCCAGCATTTT.